Presented here are 27 T cell receptor beta chains from one specimen sequenced in a study of ipilimumab plus nivolumab after autologous stem cell transplantation. Repertoires were generated with immunoSEQ multiplex PCR, while TCRdb's copy carries only in-frame clones and drops some. The sample includes 43,000 or so clones, around nine tenths of them seen just once. The sample consisted of PBMCs, taken in a trial of ipilimumab plus nivolumab as post-transplant consolidation. The receptors come from a male donor with multiple myeloma.

The count of this clone is one. The rearrangement joins TRBV2 to TRBJ2-3; a weak D match, TRBD1 (5 bases). Trimming pared 5 bases from V and 3 bases from J, leaving 15 bases between. This CDR3 has 15 residues. Germline CDR1 and CDR2: SNHLY and FYNNEI. The CDR3 spells CASSPGHPGTDTQYF. The DNA of the CDR3 is TGTGCCAGCAGTCCCGGACATCCCGGGACAGATACGCAGTATTTT.

The rearrangement joins TRBV27 to TRBJ1-2; 7 bases are a match to TRBD1. This CDR3 spans 13 amino acids. Losses at the gene ends were 6 bases for V and 3 bases for J; bases not matched to a gene: 4. The V gene's germline CDR1 is MNHEY and CDR2 SMNVEV (reference sequence). CDR3 amino acids: CASRRQGDYGYTF. The CDR3 nucleotides are TGTGCCAGCAGGCGACAGGGAGACTATGGCTACACCTTC.

The chain combines TRBV4-1 with TRBJ1-5, with D possibly TRBD1 on 5 matching bases. V lost 0 bases, J lost 9 bases, and 15 bases lay in between. Germline V CDR1 and CDR2: MGHRA, YSYEKL. The CDR3 runs to 15 residues. CDR3 in amino acids: CASSQEISGRSPQHF. CDR3 nucleotide sequence: TGCGCCAGCAGCCAAGAAATTTCAGGGAGGTCGCCCCAGCATTTT.

The chain carries TRBV18 and TRBJ2-4; D is perhaps TRBD1 (5 bases). This CDR3 has 13 amino acids. Germline V gene sequence: CDR1 KGHSH, CDR2 LQKENI. Trimming removed 3 bases at V and 5 bases at J, with 8 bases between. The CDR3 reads CASSPTDQNIQYF. The CDR3 nucleotides read TGTGCCAGCTCACCGACAGACCAAAACATTCAGTACTTC.

The J gene is TRBJ1-1, the V gene TRBV9; no reliable D call. Trimming took 6 bases from V and 0 from J, leaving 12 bases between them. The CDR3 is 14 amino acids. Germline-derived CDR1 and CDR2 are SGDLS and YYNGEE. CDR3 coding DNA: TGTGCCAGCAACCGGCCGGAGCTGAACACTGAAGCTTTCTTT. Translated, it gives CASNRPELNTEAFF.

This chain uses TRBV7-2 with TRBJ2-7, with D possibly matching TRBD2 (5 bases). CDR3 length equals 13 residues. Germline values: CDR1 SGHTA, CDR2 FQGNSA. V was trimmed by 5 bases and J by 5 bases, leaving 13 bases between them. Here the CDR3 DNA reads TGTGCCAGCAGCCTAAGACGGGGTAACGAGCAGTACTTC. Encoded protein: CASSLRRGNEQYF.

J is TRBJ2-1 and V is TRBV19; tentative D call: TRBD1 (6 bases). V was trimmed by 4 bases and J by 7 bases, leaving 14 bases between them. Germline CDR1 is LNHDA and CDR2 is SQIVND (reference sequence). There are 14 residues in the CDR3. CDR3 coding DNA: TGTGCCAGTAGTACGGCAGGGGTTGTGAATGAGCAGTTCTTC. Its protein is CASSTAGVVNEQFF.

CDR3 sequence (DNA): TGTGCCAGCAGCCCGGTGAGGGGACCCAAAAACATTCAGTACTTC. It specifies CASSPVRGPKNIQYF. The chain uses TRBV11-2 and TRBJ2-4; D is possibly TRBD1 or TRBD2 (5 bases each). This CDR3 has 15 residues. Trimming removed 5 bases at V and 2 bases at J, with 13 bases between. Germline CDR1 is SGHAT and CDR2 is FQNNGV.

The CDR3 DNA is TGTGCCAGCAGCCGCGGGGACATTCAGTACTTC. Translation: CASSRGDIQYF. The chain has TRBV7-3 and TRBJ2-4; a possible D gene is TRBD2 (6 bases). V was cut by 5 bases and J by 8 bases, with 7 bases left in between. Germline V gives CDR1 SGHTA, CDR2 FQGTGA. The CDR3 is made up of 11 amino acids.

The gene calls are TRBV11-2 and TRBJ2-1; D unresolved. With 5 bases removed from V and 0 bases from J, the gap between germline ends came to 8 bases. This CDR3 comprises 14 residues. Germline V gives CDR1 SGHAT, CDR2 FQNNGV. As DNA, the CDR3 is TGTGCCAGCAGCCCATGGGACTCCTACAATGAGCAGTTCTTC. It yields the protein CASSPWDSYNEQFF. The complete variable domain, with remaining parts taken from reference TRBV11-2 and TRBJ2-1, reads EAGVAQSPRYKIIEKRQSVAFWCNPISGHATLYWYQQILGQGPKLLIQFQNNGVVDDSQLPKDRFSAERLKGVDSTLKIQPAKLEDSAVYLCASSPWDSYNEQFFGPGTRLTVL.

The chain links TRBV9 to TRBJ2-2; possibly TRBD2 for D (6 bases). This CDR3 spans 16 amino acids. Trimming pared 1 base from V and 5 bases from J, leaving 15 bases between. The V gene's germline CDR1 is SGDLS and CDR2 YYNGEE. Written as DNA, the CDR3 is TGTGCCAGCAGCGTAAGAGGTGCGGGATCGACCGGGGAGCTGTTTTTT. Protein sequence: CASSVRGAGSTGELFF.

The chain employs TRBV11-2 and TRBJ2-2; D call uncertain. The CDR3 has 15 residues. The V gene's germline CDR1 is SGHAT and CDR2 FQNNGV. V shed 1 base and J shed 4 bases, with 10 bases lying between them. The CDR3 loop reads CASSLVTTSTGELFF. The CDR3 DNA follows: TGTGCCAGCAGCTTAGTAACCACCAGCACCGGGGAGCTGTTTTTT.

The chain couples TRBV2 to TRBJ1-1; TRBD1 aligns across 8 bases. Germline CDR1 is SNHLY and CDR2 is FYNNEI. Germline trimming cut 11 bases from V and 6 bases from J; bases unmatched to any gene: 11. The CDR3 contains 13 residues. CDR3 loop: CASWDQGASEAFF. CDR3 bases: TGTGCCTCCTGGGATCAGGGGGCATCTGAAGCTTTCTTT.

The sample holds a few counts of this clone. V and J are TRBV19 and TRBJ2-6; the D is unclear. V was cut by 5 bases and J by 4 bases, with 6 bases left in between. This CDR3 region has 13 residues. The germline gives CDR1 LNHDA, CDR2 SQIVND (reference sequence). CDR3 sequence (DNA): TGTGCCAGTAGTCCAGAGGGGGCCAACGTCCTGACTTTC. Its protein product is CASSPEGANVLTF.

The chain combines TRBV4-2 with TRBJ1-1; TRBD1 might be the D (5 bases). CDR1 and CDR2 from the germline V gene are LGHNA and YNFKEQ. Trimming removed 1 base from V and 5 bases from J, with 8 bases in between. The CDR3 covers 13 residues. CDR3 bases: TGTGCCAGCAGCCAAGGGGACGGTACTGAAGCTTTCTTT. Its translation is CASSQGDGTEAFF.

This rearrangement joins TRBV27 to TRBJ2-5; D is possibly TRBD1 (6 bases). Germline loops: CDR1 MNHEY, CDR2 SMNVEV (reference sequence). V shed 5 bases and J shed 1 base, with 14 bases lying between them. The CDR3 covers 15 residues. The CDR3, as DNA: TGTGCCAGCAGTGCCTTACAGGGTAGCCAAGAGACCCAGTACTTC. This sequence encodes CASSALQGSQETQYF.

The V and J genes are TRBV18 and TRBJ2-1; 7 bases map to TRBD2. CDR3 size: 14 residues. With 7 bases clipped from V and 9 bases from J, the junction kept 12 bases outside the gene matches. CDR1 and CDR2 from the germline V gene are KGHSH and LQKENI. In DNA, the CDR3 is TGTGCCAGCTGGGGCGGGAGCCGGTTTTTTGAGCAGTTCTTC. Amino acids: CASWGGSRFFEQFF.

The chain combines TRBV29-1 with TRBJ2-3, with D possibly matching TRBD1 (6 bases). The V gene's germline CDR1 is SQVTM and CDR2 ANQGSEA. The CDR3 covers 14 residues. Trimming removed 6 bases from V and 2 bases from J, with 15 bases in between. The CDR3 DNA is TGCAGCGTCCTCCGGGACACTCCCACAGATACGCAGTATTTT. This codes for CSVLRDTPTDTQYF.

The rearrangement uses TRBV10-2 and TRBJ2-3, with 7 bases that match TRBD2. Germline CDR1 and CDR2: WSHSY and SAAADI. Losses at the gene ends were 2 bases for V and 8 bases for J; bases not matched to a gene: 10. The CDR3 totals 15 residues. CDR3 sequence reads: CASSEGAGVRGTQYF. The CDR3 bases are TGCGCCAGCAGTGAGGGGGCGGGAGTGAGGGGTACGCAGTATTTT.

The CDR3 DNA reads TGTGCCAGTAGGTCGGGGTTCCTCTCTGGAAACACCATATATTTT. Its protein is CASRSGFLSGNTIYF. This chain links TRBV19 with TRBJ1-3; D is undetermined. Germline loops: CDR1 LNHDA, CDR2 SQIVND (reference sequence). The germline V and J ends were trimmed by 6 bases and 0 bases, with 12 bases remaining between them. The CDR3 covers 15 residues.

This chain joins TRBV28 and TRBJ1-6, with 10 bases matching TRBD1. The CDR3 extends over 15 amino acids. The germline V gene encodes CDR1 MDHEN and CDR2 SYDVKM. V lost 5 bases to trimming and J lost 8 bases; unmatched junction nucleotides: 6. This CDR3 is CASSMGQGSDSPLHF. Here the CDR3 DNA reads TGTGCCAGCAGTATGGGACAGGGGTCGGATTCACCCCTCCACTTT.

A remark on this clone: The junction departs from the called germline gene at one end, perhaps through a read error. The chain links TRBV27 to TRBJ1-5; D gene ambiguous. Germline V gene sequence: CDR1 MNHEY, CDR2 SMNVEV (reference sequence). The CDR3 sequence is 10 residues long. Here the CDR3 DNA reads TGTGCCAGCAGCAGTCAGCCCCAGCATTTT. Protein sequence: CASSSQPQHF.

The chain employs TRBV11-2 and TRBJ2-7; the D gene is possibly TRBD2 (5 bases). From germline, CDR1 is SGHAT and CDR2 FQNNGV. The V gene lost 4 bases and the J gene lost 5 bases, with 18 bases spanning the gap. The CDR3 contains 15 residues. The CDR3 here is CASSSLRRVGHEQYF. The CDR3 region has the DNA TGTGCCAGCAGCTCCCTTCGGCGGGTAGGCCACGAGCAGTACTTC.

This rearrangement joins TRBV9 to TRBJ2-5, with TRBD2 matching 10 bases. This CDR3 is built from 16 residues. Germline V gives CDR1 SGDLS, CDR2 YYNGEE. V was clipped by 0 bases and J by 5 bases; unmatched bases: 7. In DNA, the CDR3 is TGTGCCAGCAGCGTAGGCCTAGCGGGAGCTCAGGAGACCCAGTACTTC. It encodes CASSVGLAGAQETQYF.

This clone was recorded once. The chain joins TRBV7-9 to TRBJ2-5, with D perhaps assigned TRBD1 or TRBD2 (5 bases each). CDR1 SEHNR and CDR2 FQNEAQ come from the germline V gene (reference sequence). V lost 9 bases to trimming and J lost 5 bases, with 19 bases between them. This CDR3 is 14 amino acids long. The chain's CDR3 is CASLPGPPSETQYF. CDR3 coding DNA: TGTGCCAGTCTTCCGGGACCACCTAGCGAGACCCAGTACTTC.

The rearrangement uses TRBV18 and TRBJ2-1, with 9 positions matching TRBD2. The CDR3 length is 16 residues. Germline V gene lookup returns CDR1 KGHSH and CDR2 LQKENI. Unmatched junction bases numbered 9, after V lost 2 bases and J lost 7 bases. The CDR3 DNA reads as TGTGCCAGCTCACCAACGGCTAGCGGGATAGGAAATGAGCAGTTCTTC. This sequence encodes CASSPTASGIGNEQFF.

V is TRBV7-9 and J is TRBJ2-7; 13 bases are shared with TRBD2. Germline CDR1 is SEHNR and CDR2 is FQNEAQ (reference sequence). CDR3 length: 16 residues. Germline trimming cut 5 bases from V and 7 bases from J; bases unmatched to any gene: 11. This chain's CDR3 is CASSTLGLAGRGEQYF. As DNA, the CDR3 is TGTGCCAGCAGCACTTTGGGACTAGCGGGGCGAGGGGAGCAGTACTTC.